The 14 T cell receptor beta chains below were found in one sample sequenced in a study of cytomegalovirus exposure and HLA in healthy donors. Vbeta (60) and Jbeta (13) primers were used in the PCR. The assay was immunoSEQ multiplex PCR, and TCRdb's table has in-frame clones only and misses some. The sample lists some 56,000 clones, 80% seen once, with nearly 4% in the top ten. Input material: PBMCs. The receptors were sampled from a woman in her 40s in good health and CMV-seronegative.

The chain links TRBV6-6 to TRBJ2-7, with 11 bases fitting TRBD1. This CDR3 has 14 amino acids. Germline V gives CDR1 MNHNY, CDR2 SVGAGI (reference sequence). J was trimmed by 4 bases and V by 6 bases; bases with no gene match: 5. In DNA, the CDR3 is TGTGCCAGCAGGCCCGGGACAGGGGGTTACGAGCAGTACTTC. The encoded protein is CASRPGTGGYEQYF.

The J gene is TRBJ1-5, the V gene TRBV5-1; D possibly corresponds to TRBD1 (5 bases). V was trimmed by 2 bases and J by 0 bases, leaving 9 bases between them. Germline assignment: CDR1 SGHRS and CDR2 YFSETQ. The CDR3 is made up of 15 amino acids. In DNA form, the CDR3 reads TGCGCCAGCAGCTTTGACGGGGGTAGCAATCAGCCCCAGCATTTT. Amino acids: CASSFDGGSNQPQHF.

The V gene is TRBV10-3, the J gene TRBJ1-6; 8 positions agree with TRBD1. The V and J ends lost 8 bases and 6 bases, in that order; junction bases with no gene match: 3. Germline V gives CDR1 ENHRY, CDR2 SYGVKD. The CDR3 has 13 residues. The CDR3 protein is CAIRGQGNSPLHF. CDR3 sequence (DNA): TGTGCCATCCGAGGACAGGGTAATTCACCCCTCCACTTT.

The V and J genes are TRBV19 and TRBJ2-1; D is possibly TRBD2 (5 bases). With 6 bases removed from V and 8 bases from J, the gap between germline ends came to 8 bases. CDR3 length: 11 amino acids. Germline assignment: CDR1 LNHDA and CDR2 SQIVND (reference sequence). The CDR3 is CASSVGDEQFF. DNA for the CDR3: TGTGCCAGTAGCGTCGGGGATGAGCAGTTCTTC.

Regarding this clone: At one end, the junction sequence differs from germline, possibly due to a read error. The rearrangement links TRBV4-1 to TRBJ2-1; D may be TRBD2 (6 bases). The CDR3 sequence is 16 residues long. CDR1 is MGHRA, CDR2 YSYEKL, per germline. The CDR3 nucleotides are TGCGCCAGCAGACAAGATCCTGCGGGGTCCTACAATGAGCAGTTCTTC. Translation gives CASRQDPAGSYNEQFF.

The chain couples TRBV5-5 to TRBJ2-5, with a possible D match to TRBD1 (6 bases). V lost 4 bases and J 2 bases, leaving 12 bases between the germline ends. CDR3 size: 14 residues. Germline V gene data show CDR1 as SGHKS and CDR2 as YYEKEE (reference sequence). The CDR3 DNA reads TGTGCCAGCAGCCGTGGACAGCCGCAAGAGACCCAGTACTTC. This translates into CASSRGQPQETQYF.

This clone showed up just a few times. The chain has TRBV11-3 and TRBJ1-5, with 7 bases that match TRBD1. The CDR3 runs 19 residues. V lost 5 bases and J lost 5; bases outside the gene matches: 21. CDR1 SGHNT and CDR2 YENEEA come from the germline V gene. CDR3 bases: TGTGCCAGCAGCCCCGAAGGGAGCCCGGGACAGTTATTTTATCAGCCCCAGCATTTT. Its protein product is CASSPEGSPGQLFYQPQHF. The full variable domain, its missing parts supplied by reference TRBV11-3 and TRBJ1-5, is EAGVVQSPRYKIIEKKQPVAFWCNPISGHNTLYWYLQNLGQGPELLIRYENEEAVDDSQLPKDRFSAERLKGVDSTLKIQPAELGDSAVYLCASSPEGSPGQLFYQPQHFGDGTRLSIL.

This chain links TRBV5-1 with TRBJ2-3; tentatively, D is TRBD1 (6 bases). Germline values: CDR1 SGHRS, CDR2 YFSETQ. V was clipped by 3 bases and J by 1 base, with 9 bases between them. The CDR3 length is 14 residues. The DNA of the CDR3 is TGCGCCAGCAGCTCGGGACAAGGCACAGATACGCAGTATTTT. Protein sequence: CASSSGQGTDTQYF.

The chain combines TRBV7-6 with TRBJ1-1; TRBD1 matches 11 bases. Trimming at V came to 4 bases and at J to 6 bases, leaving 10 bases not matched to a gene. Per the germline V gene, CDR1 is SGHVS and CDR2 is FNYEAQ. The CDR3 is made up of 16 amino acids. Here the CDR3 reads CASSSSGQGALAEAFF. The CDR3 DNA follows: TGTGCCAGCAGCTCCTCAGGACAGGGGGCGCTGGCTGAAGCTTTCTTT.

The rearrangement joins TRBV11-2 to TRBJ1-1, with a weak D call TRBD1 (5 bases). This CDR3 is 17 amino acids long. Trimming left V 2 bases short and J 1 base short, with 17 bases between. The germline V gene has CDR1 SGHAT and CDR2 FQNNGV. DNA for the CDR3: TGTGCCAGCAGCTTATCTCCGGCAGGGTGGGGGAACACTGAAGCTTTCTTT. This translates into CASSLSPAGWGNTEAFF.

The chain recombines TRBV5-1 with TRBJ2-7; D perhaps matches TRBD1 (5 bases). The CDR3 sequence is 13 residues long. The V gene lost 6 bases and the J gene lost 2 bases, with 12 bases spanning the gap. CDR1 and CDR2 from the germline V gene are SGHRS and YFSETQ. The CDR3 spells CASTSGQTYEQYF. DNA for the CDR3: TGCGCCAGCACGTCAGGACAAACCTACGAGCAGTACTTC.

J is TRBJ1-2 and V is TRBV6-5; D is unclear. Trimming took off 6 bases at V and 2 bases at J, with 10 bases between the two ends. The CDR3 spans 13 residues. Germline V gene sequence: CDR1 MNHEY, CDR2 SVGAGI. CDR3 nucleotide sequence: TGTGCCAGCAGGGCAGGAACCAACTATGGCTACACCTTC. This translates into CASRAGTNYGYTF.

The J gene is TRBJ2-1, the V gene TRBV7-9, with D tentatively TRBD2 (5 bases). The V gene's germline CDR1 is SEHNR and CDR2 FQNEAQ (reference sequence). The V end was cut by 2 bases, the J end by 2 bases, with 7 bases between. CDR3 length equals 14 residues. CDR3 region: CASSLTAAYNEQFF. The CDR3 nucleotides read TGTGCCAGCAGCTTAACAGCGGCCTACAATGAGCAGTTCTTC.

This clone has a handful of counts. The chain links TRBV5-1 to TRBJ2-5; 12 bases agree with TRBD2. This CDR3 has 15 amino acids. V gave up 2 bases and J gave up 2 bases; unmatched junction bases: 1. In germline, CDR1 is SGHRS, CDR2 YFSETQ. The CDR3 DNA is TGCGCCAGCAGCTTTGGACTAGCGGGACAAGAGACCCAGTACTTC. The encoded protein is CASSFGLAGQETQYF.